This TCR beta chain was observed in a study of beta chain features in type 1 diabetes. Study conclusions and caveats: Moderate yet significant TCRB CDR3 shortening was seen in Type 1 diabetes patients in all four CD4+ subsets. For cells with high TCR expression, cDNA sequencing could yield over-representation.

J lost 5 bases, V lost 2 bases, and 9 bases had no gene match. The germline CDR1 and CDR2 sequences are SGHTA and FQGNSA. The CDR3 consists of 16 residues. Every donor provided one heparinised blood draw, which averaged about 120 mL. All of the isolated RNA was reverse transcribed, so expressed TCRB transcripts were sequenced. The data were produced by immunoSEQ multiplex PCR, yet TCRdb's version contains in-frame clones alone and is incomplete. This table has 250,000 to 300,000 clones, 14% appearing once. As regards this clone: What it binds is not known.

The V gene is TRBV7-2, the J gene TRBJ2-1; 7 positions agree with TRBD2. The receptor was derived from a man aged 30 to 39 with type 1 diabetes. The sequenced sample consisted of naive CD4+ T cells from blood. CDR3 sequence: CASSLSGGVRNNEQFF. The CDR3 DNA reads TGTGCCAGCAGCTTATCGGGGGGAGTTAGAAACAATGAGCAGTTCTTC.